This T cell receptor (beta chain) was observed in a study of blood T cell repertoires in COVID-19. The CDR3 loop spans 15 amino acids. Germline CDR1 is SGHTA and CDR2 is FQGNSA. V lost 5 bases, J lost 0 bases, and 13 bases lay in between. Sequencing was performed with immunoSEQ multiplex PCR; in TCRdb, only in-frame clones are kept and a portion is missing. This repertoire shows roughly 120,000 clones, over 85% found once; its top ten account for about 4.5%. The chain joins TRBV7-2 to TRBJ1-1; a weak D match, TRBD1 (5 bases). Sequencing was done on a sample of peripheral blood. The receptor was isolated from a man aged 60 to 75 with COVID-19, enrolled during active disease. This CDR3 is CASSPHRIMNTEAFF. The CDR3 region has the DNA TGTGCCAGCAGCCCCCACAGGATCATGAACACTGAAGCTTTCTTT.